The 2 T cell receptor beta chains listed next were all sequenced from one sample in a study of OX40 agonist ivuxolimab in advanced cancers. Measured with immunoSEQ multiplex PCR; TCRdb has only the in-frame clones, and not every one. The repertoire holds around 23,000 clones, with roughly 88% as singletons. Sequencing was performed on CD4+ or CD8+ T cells sorted from blood, taken in a trial of the OX40 agonist ivuxolimab. Receptors were obtained from an adult with an advanced solid tumor such as melanoma, head and neck, liver or kidney cancer.

The V gene is TRBV7-8, the J gene TRBJ2-3; 9 nucleotides align to TRBD2. V trimming: 4 bases; J trimming: 9 bases; junction bases outside the gene matches: 14. The germline gives CDR1 SGHVS, CDR2 FQNEAQ. The CDR3 spans 16 residues. Written as DNA, the CDR3 is TGTGCCAGCAGCTCCCAGACTAGCGGAGCTCAGGGCACGCAGTATTTT. This codes for CASSSQTSGAQGTQYF.

This chain links TRBV28 with TRBJ1-5; 7 bases agree with TRBD1. The CDR3 length is 13 residues. Unmatched junction bases numbered 5, after V lost 6 bases and J lost 6 bases. Germline V gene lookup returns CDR1 MDHEN and CDR2 SYDVKM. The CDR3 here is CASRTQGFQPQHF. The CDR3 nucleotides are TGTGCCAGCAGAACACAGGGGTTTCAGCCCCAGCATTTT.